This is a list of T cell receptor beta chains from one sample in a study of shared clonotypes between healthy human individuals. Repertoires were generated with immunoSEQ multiplex PCR, while TCRdb's copy carries only in-frame clones and drops some. The profile shows approximately 1.9 million clones, around 95% of them singletons. The sample taken for sequencing was naive CD8+ T cells from PBMCs. These receptors originate from a young man in good health. Some clones in this sample may be carry-over from other donors' samples. The CDR3 runs from the conserved cysteine through the conserved F or W. A D gene is named only where the DNA matches it firmly. Clone size is not always given. Where it is, it says once, few, many or a class for expanded clones.

J | size | D | V | DNA | CDR3
TRBJ2-1 | NA | NA | TRBV4-3 | TGCGCCAGCAGCCAAGATTTCGGTAGCGAGTTACCCTCCTACAATGAGCAGTTCTTC | CASSQDFGSELPSYNEQFF
TRBJ1-1 | NA | NA | TRBV7-9 | TGTGCCAGCAGCTTTCGGACAGCCGGGGGAGCTTTCTTT | CASSFRTAGGAFF
TRBJ1-1 | NA | NA | TRBV4-3 | TGCGCCAGCAGCCACCCCCCGAACACTGAAGCTTTCTTT | CASSHPPNTEAFF
TRBJ2-7 | NA | NA | TRBV6-1 | TGTGCCAGCATTGCGGGGCCGGGCCACGAGCAGTACTTC | CASIAGPGHEQYF
TRBJ1-4 | NA | TRBD1 | TRBV4-1 | TGCGCCAGCAGCTTAAGACGACAGACAGGGGAGAGAGAAAAACTGTTTTTT | CASSLRRQTGEREKLFF
TRBJ2-5 | NA | NA | TRBV5-1 | TGCGCCAGCAGCTTCGGGGAGACCCAGTACTTC | CASSFGETQYF
TRBJ2-7 | NA | TRBD2 | TRBV7-9 | TGTGCCAGCAGCTTAGAGGCCGGGAGGGACCTCTACGAGCAGTACTTC | CASSLEAGRDLYEQYF
TRBJ2-7 | once | TRBD2 | TRBV27 | TGTGCCAGCAGTTTCTCAATGGGACTAGCGGGACCCTACGAGCAGTACTTC | CASSFSMGLAGPYEQYF
TRBJ1-1 | once | NA | TRBV7-8 | TGTGCCAGCAGCCGGGTCATGAACACTGAAGCTTTCTTT | CASSRVMNTEAFF
TRBJ1-2 | NA | TRBD1 | TRBV13 | TGTGCCAGCAGCTTCGACAGGGACGCCTATGGCTACACCTTC | CASSFDRDAYGYTF
TRBJ2-1 | NA | TRBD1 | TRBV19 | TGTGCCAGTAGTATAGATCAGGCGGGACAGGGTGCCTACAATGAGCAGTTCTTC | CASSIDQAGQGAYNEQFF
TRBJ2-7 | NA | TRBD2 | TRBV27 | TGTGCCAGCAGTAGGAGGGCTAGCGGGAGGGACGAGCAGTACTTC | CASSRRASGRDEQYF
TRBJ2-5 | NA | NA | TRBV28 | TGTGCCAGCAGTTGGGTAGTTTCGGACGGCCAAGAGACCCAGTACTTC | CASSWVVSDGQETQYF
TRBJ2-1 | once | NA | TRBV11-3 | TGTGCCAGCAGCTTAACGGGGCCCTACAATGAGCAGTTCTTC | CASSLTGPYNEQFF
TRBJ2-1 | NA | NA | TRBV28 | TGTGCCAGCAGCCCCGAGATTCTGGACGATGAGCAGTTCTTC | CASSPEILDDEQFF
TRBJ2-2 | few | NA | TRBV7-9 | TGTGCCAGCAGGGGACGAGGGGAAGGGGAGCTGTTTTTT | CASRGRGEGELFF
TRBJ2-7 | NA | TRBD2 | TRBV10-3 | TGTGCCATCAGTGCGGGACTAGCGTCCTACGAGCAGTACTTC | CAISAGLASYEQYF
TRBJ2-6 | NA | TRBD1 | TRBV7-6 | TGTGCCAGCAGCCCAAGACAGGGCTTTAAGGGGGCCAACGTCCTGACTTTC | CASSPRQGFKGANVLTF
TRBJ2-7 | NA | TRBD1 | TRBV19 | TGTGCCAGTAGCCACCGGGACAGGCCCTACGAGCAGTACTTC | CASSHRDRPYEQYF
TRBJ2-7 | NA | NA | TRBV27 | TGTGCCAGCAGTCCTCAGGACGGGTACGAGCAGTACTTC | CASSPQDGYEQYF
TRBJ1-2 | once | NA | TRBV7-9 | TGTGCCAGCAGCACAGGGATTAACTATGGCTACACCTTC | CASSTGINYGYTF
TRBJ2-5 | NA | TRBD2 | TRBV19 | TGTGCCAGTAGTAACCGACTAGCGGTCATAGAGACCCAGTACTTC | CASSNRLAVIETQYF
TRBJ2-7 | NA | NA | TRBV28 | TGTGCCAGCAGTTCAGGGCTTGGAGAGCAGTACTTC | CASSSGLGEQYF
TRBJ1-2 | NA | NA | TRBV19 | TGTGCCAGTAGTATAGATCGCGAAGGGGGGATAAGGCGATATGGCTACACCTTC | CASSIDREGGIRRYGYTF
TRBJ2-7 | NA | NA | TRBV29-1 | TGCAGCGTTGTCTCTCAAGAGAACGAGCAGTACTTC | CSVVSQENEQYF
TRBJ2-5 | NA | TRBD2 | TRBV9 | TGTGCCAGTGGACCCGGGCTAGCGGGTCCCCAAGAGACCCAGTACTTC | CASGPGLAGPQETQYF
TRBJ2-7 | NA | NA | TRBV10-3 | TGTGCCACCTGGGGAAGCGGCGAGCAGTACTTC | CATWGSGEQYF
TRBJ1-1 | NA | NA | TRBV27 | TGTGCCAGCAGTTTCTCCCCAGGGTGGGCTGAAGCTTTCTTT | CASSFSPGWAEAFF
TRBJ2-1 | NA | TRBD2 | TRBV19 | TGTGCCAGTAGACAACGAGCGGGACTTATTCACAATGAGCAGTTCTTC | CASRQRAGLIHNEQFF
TRBJ2-3 | NA | NA | TRBV5-1 | TGCGCCAGCAGCTTCGGACTGTCGAGCACAGATACGCAGTATTTT | CASSFGLSSTDTQYF
TRBJ2-1 | once | TRBD2 | TRBV28 | TGTGCCAGCAGTTTAGCCGGGACTAGATATAATGAGCAGTTCTTC | CASSLAGTRYNEQFF
TRBJ2-1 | NA | TRBD1 | TRBV9 | TGTGCCAGCAGCACAGACAGGGTCCCCTACAATGAGCAGTTCTTC | CASSTDRVPYNEQFF
TRBJ2-4 | NA | NA | TRBV27 | TGTGCCAGCAGTCCCCTGACGAGGGGACTGGAAAACATTCAGTACTTC | CASSPLTRGLENIQYF
TRBJ2-7 | once | NA | TRBV4-3 | TGCGCCAGCAGCCAGGAAGTGCCCGGATACACCTACGAGCAGTACTTC | CASSQEVPGYTYEQYF
TRBJ2-1 | once | NA | TRBV27 | TGTGCGGCAGGTAACTCCTACAATGAGCAGTTCTTC | CAAGNSYNEQFF
TRBJ2-1 | NA | TRBD1 | TRBV11-2 | TGTGCCAGCAGCTTATGGGACAGGGCCTTCGTTTACAATGAGCAGTTCTTC | CASSLWDRAFVYNEQFF
TRBJ1-1 | NA | NA | TRBV6-1 | TGTGCCAGCAGTGGAGACAGGCCGAACACTGAAGCTTTCTTT | CASSGDRPNTEAFF
TRBJ2-1 | NA | TRBD1 | TRBV6-1 | TGTGCCAGCAGTGCTTGGGACAGGGGCAATGAGCAGTTCTTC | CASSAWDRGNEQFF
TRBJ2-7 | NA | TRBD1 | TRBV29-1 | TGCAGCGTTGAGGTAAAGAAGGAGGACAGGGGGTGGTACGAGCAGTACTTC | CSVEVKKEDRGWYEQYF